This T cell receptor (beta chain) was documented in a study of response to subunit inactivated influenza vaccine. Study findings and constraints: Few new T cells, the authors suggested, are recruited by each seasonal influenza vaccination.

The table lists this clonotype with a few counts. As yet, its antigen is unknown. One entry per CDR3 protein results from TCRdb running MiXCR on the RT-PCR reads. The table records over 800,000 distinct CDR3 sequences, 21% of them present only once. The specimen comprised PBMCs from blood, sampled 5 days after vaccination. The receptor comes from a man aged 50-59 years who received an inactivated influenza vaccine.

The DNA for the CDR3 is TGTGCCAGCTCACACCGGGAGTACAATGAGCAGTTCTTC. Encoded protein: CASSHREYNEQFF. The V call is TRBV18, the J call TRBJ2-1; D is perhaps TRBD2 (6 bases). Trimming cost V 4 bases and J 4 bases, with 8 bases left between them. CDR1 is KGHSH, CDR2 LQKENI, per germline. There are 13 residues in the CDR3.